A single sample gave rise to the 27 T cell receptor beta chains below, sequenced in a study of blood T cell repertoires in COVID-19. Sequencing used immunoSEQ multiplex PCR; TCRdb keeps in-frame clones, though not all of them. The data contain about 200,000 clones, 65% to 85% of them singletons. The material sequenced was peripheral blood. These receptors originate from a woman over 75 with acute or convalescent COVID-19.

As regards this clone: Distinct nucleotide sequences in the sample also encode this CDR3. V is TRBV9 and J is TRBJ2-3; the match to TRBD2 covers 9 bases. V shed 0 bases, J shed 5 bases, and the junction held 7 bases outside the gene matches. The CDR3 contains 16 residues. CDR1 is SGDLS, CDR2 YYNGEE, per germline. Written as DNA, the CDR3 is TGTGCCAGCAGCGTAGTTCCTAGCGGGGTTGGAGATACGCAGTATTTT. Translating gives CASSVVPSGVGDTQYF.

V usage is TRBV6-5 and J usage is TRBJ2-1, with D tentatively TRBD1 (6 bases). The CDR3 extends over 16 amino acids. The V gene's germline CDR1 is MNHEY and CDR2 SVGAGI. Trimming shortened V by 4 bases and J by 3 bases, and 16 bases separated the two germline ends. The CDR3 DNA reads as TGTGCCAGCAGTTCCCACTCAGGGGCTCTCTACAATGAGCAGTTCTTC. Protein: CASSSHSGALYNEQFF.

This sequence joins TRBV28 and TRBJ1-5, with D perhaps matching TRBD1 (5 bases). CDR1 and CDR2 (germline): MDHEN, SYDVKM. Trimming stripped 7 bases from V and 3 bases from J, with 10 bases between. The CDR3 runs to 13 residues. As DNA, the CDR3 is TGTGCCAGCACGACGGGGGTCAATCAGCCCCAGCATTTT. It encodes CASTTGVNQPQHF.

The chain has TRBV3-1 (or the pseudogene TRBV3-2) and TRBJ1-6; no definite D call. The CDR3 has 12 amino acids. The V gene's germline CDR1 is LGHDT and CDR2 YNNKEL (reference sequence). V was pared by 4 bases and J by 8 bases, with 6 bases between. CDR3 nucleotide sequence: TGTGCCAGCAGCCTGGCCGATTCACCCCTCCACTTT. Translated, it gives CASSLADSPLHF.

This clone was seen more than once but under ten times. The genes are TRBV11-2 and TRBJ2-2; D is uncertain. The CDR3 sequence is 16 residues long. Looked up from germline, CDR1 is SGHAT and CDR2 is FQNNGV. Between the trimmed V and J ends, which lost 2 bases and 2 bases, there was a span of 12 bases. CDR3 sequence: CASSLKHNSNTGELFF. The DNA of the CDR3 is TGTGCCAGCAGCTTAAAACACAATTCCAACACCGGGGAGCTGTTTTTT.

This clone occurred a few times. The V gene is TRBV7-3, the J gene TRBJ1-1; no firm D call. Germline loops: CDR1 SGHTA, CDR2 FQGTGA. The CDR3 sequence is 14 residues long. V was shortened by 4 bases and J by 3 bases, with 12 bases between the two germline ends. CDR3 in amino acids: CASSSTGEDTEAFF. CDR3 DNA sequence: TGTGCCAGCAGCTCCACGGGTGAAGACACTGAAGCTTTCTTT.

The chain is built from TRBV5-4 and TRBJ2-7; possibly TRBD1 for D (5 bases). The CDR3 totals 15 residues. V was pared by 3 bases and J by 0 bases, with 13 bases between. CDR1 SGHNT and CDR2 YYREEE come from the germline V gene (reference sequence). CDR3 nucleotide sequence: TGTGCCAGCAGCTCAACCCAGGGATTCTCCTACGAGCAGTACTTC. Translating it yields CASSSTQGFSYEQYF.

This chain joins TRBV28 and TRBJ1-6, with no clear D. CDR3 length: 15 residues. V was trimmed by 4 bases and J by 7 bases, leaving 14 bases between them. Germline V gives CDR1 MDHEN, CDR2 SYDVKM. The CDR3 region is CASSSRPGGNSPLHF. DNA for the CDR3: TGTGCCAGCAGTTCTAGACCCGGAGGGAATTCACCCCTCCACTTT.

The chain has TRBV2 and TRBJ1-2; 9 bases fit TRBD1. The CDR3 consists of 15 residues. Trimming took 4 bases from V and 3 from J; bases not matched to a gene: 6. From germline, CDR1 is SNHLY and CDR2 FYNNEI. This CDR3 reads CASSVRTGVDYGYTF. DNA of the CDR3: TGTGCCAGCAGTGTTAGGACAGGGGTAGACTATGGCTACACCTTC.

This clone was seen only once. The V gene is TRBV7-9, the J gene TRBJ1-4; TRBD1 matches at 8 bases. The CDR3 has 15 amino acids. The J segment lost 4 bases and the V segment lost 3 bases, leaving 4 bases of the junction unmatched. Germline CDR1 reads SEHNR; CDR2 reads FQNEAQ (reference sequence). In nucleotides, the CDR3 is TGTGCCAGCAGCTTTGGACAGGGTCTTAATGAAAAACTGTTTTTT. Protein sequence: CASSFGQGLNEKLFF.

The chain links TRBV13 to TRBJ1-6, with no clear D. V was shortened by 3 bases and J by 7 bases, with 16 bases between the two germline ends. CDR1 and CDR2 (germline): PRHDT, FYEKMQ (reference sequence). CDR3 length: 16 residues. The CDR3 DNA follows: TGTGCCAGCAGCTTCTTTACCGCCGCGCGAAATTCACCCCTCCACTTT. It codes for CASSFFTAARNSPLHF.

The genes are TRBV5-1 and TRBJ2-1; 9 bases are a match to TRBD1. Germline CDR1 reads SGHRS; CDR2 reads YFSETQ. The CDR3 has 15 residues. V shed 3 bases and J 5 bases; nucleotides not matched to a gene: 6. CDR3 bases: TGCGCCAGCAGCTCGGGACAGGGAGGCCACAATGAGCAGTTCTTC. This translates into CASSSGQGGHNEQFF.

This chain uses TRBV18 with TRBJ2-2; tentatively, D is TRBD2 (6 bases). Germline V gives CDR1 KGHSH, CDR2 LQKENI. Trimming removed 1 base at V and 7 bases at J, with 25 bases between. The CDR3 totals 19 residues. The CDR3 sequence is CASSPLGPNTGLTDGELFF. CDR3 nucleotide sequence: TGTGCCAGCTCACCACTCGGGCCTAATACGGGACTTACGGACGGGGAGCTGTTTTTT.

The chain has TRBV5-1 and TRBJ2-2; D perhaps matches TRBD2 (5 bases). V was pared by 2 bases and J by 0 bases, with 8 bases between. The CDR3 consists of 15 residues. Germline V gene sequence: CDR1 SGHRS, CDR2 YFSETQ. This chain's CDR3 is CASSLMRANTGELFF. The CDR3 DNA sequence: TGCGCCAGCAGCTTAATGCGGGCGAACACCGGGGAGCTGTTTTTT.

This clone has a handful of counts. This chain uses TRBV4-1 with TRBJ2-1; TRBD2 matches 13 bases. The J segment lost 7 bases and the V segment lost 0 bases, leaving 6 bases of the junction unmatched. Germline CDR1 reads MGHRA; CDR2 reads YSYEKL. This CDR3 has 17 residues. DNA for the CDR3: TGCGCCAGCAGCCAAGACGACGGACTAGCGGGAGTTAATGAGCAGTTCTTC. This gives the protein CASSQDDGLAGVNEQFF.

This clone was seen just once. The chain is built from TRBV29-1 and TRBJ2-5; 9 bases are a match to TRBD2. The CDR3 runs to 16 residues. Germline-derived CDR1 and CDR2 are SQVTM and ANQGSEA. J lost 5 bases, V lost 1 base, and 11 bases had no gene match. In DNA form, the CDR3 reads TGCAGCGTTGAAGGGATTAGCGGGAGAGGAGGGGAGACCCAGTACTTC. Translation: CSVEGISGRGGETQYF.

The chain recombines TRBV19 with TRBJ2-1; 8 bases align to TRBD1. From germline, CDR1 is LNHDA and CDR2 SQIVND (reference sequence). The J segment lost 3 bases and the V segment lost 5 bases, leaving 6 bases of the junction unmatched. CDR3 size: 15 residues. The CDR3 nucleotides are TGTGCCAGTAGTCCCCGACAGGGGATCTACAATGAGCAGTTCTTC. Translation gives CASSPRQGIYNEQFF.

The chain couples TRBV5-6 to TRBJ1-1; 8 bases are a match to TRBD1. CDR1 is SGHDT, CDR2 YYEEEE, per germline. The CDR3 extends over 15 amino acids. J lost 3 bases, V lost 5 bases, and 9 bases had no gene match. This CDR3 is CASRPGTGPDTEAFF. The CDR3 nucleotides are TGTGCCAGCAGGCCTGGGACAGGACCCGACACTGAAGCTTTCTTT.

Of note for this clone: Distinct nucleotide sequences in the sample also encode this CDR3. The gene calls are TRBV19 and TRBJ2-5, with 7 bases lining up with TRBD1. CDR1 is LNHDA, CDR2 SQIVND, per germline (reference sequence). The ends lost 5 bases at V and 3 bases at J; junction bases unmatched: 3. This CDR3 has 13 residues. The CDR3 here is CASSGDREETQYF. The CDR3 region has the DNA TGTGCCAGTAGTGGAGACAGGGAAGAGACCCAGTACTTC.

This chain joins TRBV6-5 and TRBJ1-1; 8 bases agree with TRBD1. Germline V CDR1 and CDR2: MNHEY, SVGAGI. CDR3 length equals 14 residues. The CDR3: CACDRQGAGTEAFF. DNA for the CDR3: TGTGCATGCGATAGGCAGGGGGCTGGGACTGAAGCTTTCTTT.

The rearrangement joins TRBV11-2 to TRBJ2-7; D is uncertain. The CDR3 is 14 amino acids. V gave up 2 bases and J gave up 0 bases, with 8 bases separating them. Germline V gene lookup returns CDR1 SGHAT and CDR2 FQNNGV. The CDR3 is CASSLQVSSYEQYF. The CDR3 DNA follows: TGTGCCAGCAGCTTACAGGTTAGCTCCTACGAGCAGTACTTC.

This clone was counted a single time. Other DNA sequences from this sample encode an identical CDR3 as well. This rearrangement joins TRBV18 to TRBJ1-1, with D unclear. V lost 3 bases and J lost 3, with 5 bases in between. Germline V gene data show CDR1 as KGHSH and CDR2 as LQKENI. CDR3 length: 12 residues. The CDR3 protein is CASSPSDTEAFF. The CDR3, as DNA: TGTGCCAGCTCACCCTCGGACACTGAAGCTTTCTTT.

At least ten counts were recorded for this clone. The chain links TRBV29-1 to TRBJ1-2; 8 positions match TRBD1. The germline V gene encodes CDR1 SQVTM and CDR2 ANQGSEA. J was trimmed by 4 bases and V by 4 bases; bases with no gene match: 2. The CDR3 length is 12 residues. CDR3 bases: TGCAGCGTTGTACAGGGGGGCTATGGCTACACCTTC. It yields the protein CSVVQGGYGYTF.

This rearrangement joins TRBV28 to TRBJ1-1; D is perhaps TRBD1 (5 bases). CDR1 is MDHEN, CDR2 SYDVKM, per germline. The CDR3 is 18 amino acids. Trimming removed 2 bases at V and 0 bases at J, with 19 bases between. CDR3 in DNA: TGTGCCAGCAGTTTAAGATCGGTCGAGACAGTCATGAACACTGAAGCTTTCTTT. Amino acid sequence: CASSLRSVETVMNTEAFF.

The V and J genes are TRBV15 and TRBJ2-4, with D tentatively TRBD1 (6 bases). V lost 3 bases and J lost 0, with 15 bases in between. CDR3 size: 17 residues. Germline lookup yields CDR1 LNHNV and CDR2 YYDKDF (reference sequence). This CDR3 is CATSRTNRVLAKNIQYF. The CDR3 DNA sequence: TGTGCCACCAGCAGGACAAACAGGGTTCTAGCCAAAAACATTCAGTACTTC.

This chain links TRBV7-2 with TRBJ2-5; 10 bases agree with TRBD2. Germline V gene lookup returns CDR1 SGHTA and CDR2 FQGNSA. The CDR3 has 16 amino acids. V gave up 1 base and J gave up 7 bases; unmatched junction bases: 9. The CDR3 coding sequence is TGTGCCAGCAGCTTAGATGGGCTAGCGGGAGAGGGGACCCAGTACTTC. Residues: CASSLDGLAGEGTQYF.

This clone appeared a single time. In nucleotides, the CDR3 is TGTGCCAGCAGCAGCCAGTCCAGGGACACTGAAGCTTTCTTT. Translation gives CASSSQSRDTEAFF. The chain employs TRBV3-1 (or the pseudogene TRBV3-2) and TRBJ1-1; TRBD1 is a possible D gene (5 bases). The CDR3 has 14 amino acids. Germline CDR1 LGHDT, CDR2 YNNKEL (reference sequence). Trimming removed 5 bases from V and 3 bases from J, with 13 bases in between.